This T cell receptor beta chain was profiled in a study of T cell responses to AZD1222 COVID-19 vaccine. Study-level results: Among spike-specific TCRs, nearly half reportedly target unmutated variant regions. Spike was spanned by vaccine-associated CD4 TCRs, which were dominant at 160-218 and 743-854.

Points on this clone: Its matching antigen is unknown.

The CDR3 sequence is 16 residues long. Trimming took off 0 bases at V and 7 bases at J, with 15 bases between the two ends. From germline, CDR1 is LGHDT and CDR2 YNNKEL (reference sequence). The repertoire was sequenced with immunoSEQ multiplex PCR; TCRdb's copy has only in-frame clones and lacks some. The data show roughly 150,000 clones, with 85% to 90% seen just once and about 6.9% held by the top ten. The starting material was peripheral blood, obtained on day 0 of AZD1222 vaccination. The J gene is TRBJ2-2, the V gene TRBV3-1 (or the pseudogene TRBV3-2); possibly TRBD1 for D (6 bases). This sequence was found in an adult in good health. Here the CDR3 reads CASSQDAGEGDGELFF. The CDR3 DNA reads TGTGCCAGCAGCCAAGATGCTGGTGAGGGGGACGGGGAGCTGTTTTTT.